The text below deals with one TCR beta chain. As yet, its antigen is unknown. The data derive from a study of graft-versus-host responses after intestinal transplantation. About the study: Following induction with anti-thymocyte globulin, all recipients were given tacrolimus and steroids for approximately three years.

The study, taken as a whole, reports: Investigators detected GvH clones in recipient marrow, with some emerging earlier in ileum or blood. Allografts of patients with graft-donor T cell macrochimerism showed high graft-versus-host to host-versus-graft clone ratios. There was an association between peak levels of circulating GvH clones and early post-transplant HvG declines.

The CDR3 has 13 residues. CDR1 and CDR2 from the germline V gene are SQVTM and ANQGSEA. Here immunoSEQ multiplex PCR was the method, and the copy in TCRdb shows in-frame clones only, minus some. The profile covers about 59,000 clones, with almost 95% appearing a single time and roughly 0.4% taken by the ten largest. The rearrangement links TRBV29-1 to TRBJ2-5; D unresolved. The DNA end lines up better with TRBJ2-7; the J call may be wrong. The material was unstimulated CD4+ T cells sorted from spleen or lymph node cells, obtained before transplant. This receptor was taken from a human donor who was the organ donor for an intestinal transplant. In nucleotides, the CDR3 is TGCAGCGTTGAAGATCATGGGGTTAACGAGCAGTACTTC. The encoded protein is CSVEDHGVNEQYF.